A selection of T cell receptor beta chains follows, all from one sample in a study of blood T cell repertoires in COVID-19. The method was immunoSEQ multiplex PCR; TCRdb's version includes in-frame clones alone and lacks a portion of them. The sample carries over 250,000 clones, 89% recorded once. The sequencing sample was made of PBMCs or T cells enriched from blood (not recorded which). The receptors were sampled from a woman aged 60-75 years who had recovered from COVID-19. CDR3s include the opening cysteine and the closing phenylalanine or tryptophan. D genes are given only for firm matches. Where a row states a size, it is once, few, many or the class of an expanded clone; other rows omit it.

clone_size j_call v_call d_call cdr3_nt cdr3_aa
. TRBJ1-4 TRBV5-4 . TGTGCCAGCAGCTTGGAAGGAGTGGGGGGGGTTGAAAAACTGTTTTTT CASSLEGVGGVEKLFF
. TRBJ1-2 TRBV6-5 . TGTGCCAGCAGTAGCGAGGCGCTTTCTTATGGCTACACCTTC CASSSEALSYGYTF
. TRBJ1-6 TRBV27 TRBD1 TGTGCCAGCAGTCGACAGGGGCATAATTCACCCCTCCACTTT CASSRQGHNSPLHF
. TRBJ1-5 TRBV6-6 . TGTGCCAGCAGTTACGGGCACCTCAATCAGCCCCAGCATTTT CASSYGHLNQPQHF
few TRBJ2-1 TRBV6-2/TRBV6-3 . TGTGCCAGCAGTTACGACTTTAGTGAGCAGTTCTTC CASSYDFSEQFF
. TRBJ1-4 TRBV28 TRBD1 TGTGCCAGCAGTTACAGGGGGCCGATTAGTGAAAAACTGTTTTTT CASSYRGPISEKLFF
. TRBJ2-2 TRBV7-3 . TGTGCCAGCAGCCCCTCCCGCTCGGGGAACGGGGAGCTGTTTTTT CASSPSRSGNGELFF
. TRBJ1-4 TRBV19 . TGTGCCAGTAGTACAACAGGATCAACTAATGAAAAACTGTTTTTT CASSTTGSTNEKLFF
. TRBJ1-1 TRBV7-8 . TGTGCCAGCAGCTTAGTGACAGGATTGCCTGAAGCTTTCTTT CASSLVTGLPEAFF
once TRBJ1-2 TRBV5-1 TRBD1 TGCGCCAGCAGCTCCTTAACTCAGGGGGCATCGGGCTACACCTTC CASSSLTQGASGYTF
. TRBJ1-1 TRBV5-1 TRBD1 TGCGCCAGCAGCTTGATCCCGGGACAGGAGAACACTGAAGCTTTCTTT CASSLIPGQENTEAFF
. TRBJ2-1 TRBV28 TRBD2 TGTGCCAGCAGGCTGGGGGGGAATGAGCAGTTCTTC CASRLGGNEQFF
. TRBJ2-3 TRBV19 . TGTGCCTCACTCGACCGAGGTAGCGCAGATACGCAGTATTTT CASLDRGSADTQYF
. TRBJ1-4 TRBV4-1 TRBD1 TGCGCCAGCAGCCCGCAAGGGGGCGAAAAACTGTTTTTT CASSPQGGEKLFF
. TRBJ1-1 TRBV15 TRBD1 TGTGCCACCAGCAGAGCAGGGGGCGGAAGGAACACTGAAGCTTTCTTT CATSRAGGGRNTEAFF
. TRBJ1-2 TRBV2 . TGTGCCAGCAGGATAAACAGTGATATCTATGGCTACACCTTC CASRINSDIYGYTF
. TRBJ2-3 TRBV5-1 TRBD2 TGCGCCAGCAGCGCAAGGACTAGCGGGGTCTCAGATACGCAGTATTTT CASSARTSGVSDTQYF
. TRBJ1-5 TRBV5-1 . TGCGCCAGCAGCTCACGGCGTCGGGCCCAGCATTTT CASSSRRRAQHF
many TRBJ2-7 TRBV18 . TGTGCCAGCTCACCAGGCCTAGTCTCATACGAGCAGTACTTC CASSPGLVSYEQYF
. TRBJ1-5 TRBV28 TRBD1 TGTGCCAGCAGTTTGGGTACAGGGGCGCCTCAGCCCCAGCATTTT CASSLGTGAPQPQHF
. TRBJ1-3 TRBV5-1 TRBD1 TGCGCCAGCAGCTTGGAGGGGACAGGGGAAGTCGACACCATATATTTT CASSLEGTGEVDTIYF
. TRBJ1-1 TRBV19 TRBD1 TGTGCCAGTATCACGGCTGGGACAGGGGATCCTAGGGCTTTCTTT CASITAGTGDPRAFF
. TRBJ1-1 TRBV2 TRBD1 TGTGCCAGCAGTCCACAGGGGAGCAACACTGAAGCTTTCTTT CASSPQGSNTEAFF
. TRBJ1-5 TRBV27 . TGTGCCAGCAGCTCCCCCGGGGAGCCCCAGCATTTT CASSSPGEPQHF
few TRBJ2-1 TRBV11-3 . TGTGCCAGCAGCTTGTTTCTAGTAGCGGATTGGAGCGGGACATACAATGAGCAGTTCTTC CASSLFLVADWSGTYNEQFF
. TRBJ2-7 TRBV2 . TGTGCCAGCAGCAGGGGATACTACGAGCAGTACTTC CASSRGYYEQYF